Here is one T cell receptor (beta chain) with its context. What it binds is unknown. This sample is part of a study of T cells in Graves' hyperthyroidism and ophthalmopathy. Study-wide findings and caveats: Ophthalmopathy and stable hyperthyroidism were separated by a 13 V-J model.

Germline V lookup: CDR1 SGHDN, CDR2 FVKESK. V lost 3 bases, J lost 2 bases, and 3 bases stayed unmatched. The CDR3 totals 16 residues. Exclusion of a patient resulted from uncontrolled infection, other autoimmune disease, pregnancy or lactation. For the diagnoses, clinical symptoms, serum thyroxine and TRAb, thyroid ultrasound and orbital computed tomography were used. Researchers took RNA transcripts and amplified the TCR beta CDR3 regions from them. When the TCR CDR3 underwent first-round RT-PCR, the HTBI primer set was used. From the multiplex PCR reads, TCRdb called clonotypes with MiXCR, one entry per CDR3 protein. The table shows around 570,000 distinct CDR3 sequences, with 20% occurring only once.

The rearrangement links TRBV14 to TRBJ2-3, with TRBD2 matching over 12 bases. The sequenced sample was blood. This receptor was obtained from a man aged 35-49 years with Graves' ophthalmopathy. The CDR3 is CASSQTSGGTTDTQYF. In DNA, the CDR3 is TGTGCCAGCAGCCAGACTAGCGGGGGCACCACAGATACGCAGTATTTT.